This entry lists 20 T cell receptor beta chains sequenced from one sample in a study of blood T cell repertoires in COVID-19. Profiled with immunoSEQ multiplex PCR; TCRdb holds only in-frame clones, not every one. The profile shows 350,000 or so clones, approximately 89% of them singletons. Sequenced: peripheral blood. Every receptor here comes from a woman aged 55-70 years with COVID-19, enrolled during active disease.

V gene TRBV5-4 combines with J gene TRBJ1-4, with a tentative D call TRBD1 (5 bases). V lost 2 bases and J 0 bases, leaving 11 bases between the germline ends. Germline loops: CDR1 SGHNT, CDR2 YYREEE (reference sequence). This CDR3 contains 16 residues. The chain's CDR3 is CASSLLEGATNEKLFF. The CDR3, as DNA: TGTGCCAGCAGCTTACTGGAAGGGGCAACTAATGAAAAACTGTTTTTT.

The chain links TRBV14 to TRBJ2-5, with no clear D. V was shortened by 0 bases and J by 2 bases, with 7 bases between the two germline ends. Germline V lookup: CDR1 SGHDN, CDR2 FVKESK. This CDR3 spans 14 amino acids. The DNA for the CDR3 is TGTGCCAGCAGCCAAGACAGAAAACAAGAGACCCAGTACTTC. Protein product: CASSQDRKQETQYF.

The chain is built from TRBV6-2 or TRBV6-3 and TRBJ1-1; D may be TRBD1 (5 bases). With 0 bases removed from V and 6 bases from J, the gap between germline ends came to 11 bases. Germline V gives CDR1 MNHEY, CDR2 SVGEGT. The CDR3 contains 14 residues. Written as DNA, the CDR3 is TGTGCCAGCAGTTACTCGACCAGGGATCCTGAAGCTTTCTTT. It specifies CASSYSTRDPEAFF.

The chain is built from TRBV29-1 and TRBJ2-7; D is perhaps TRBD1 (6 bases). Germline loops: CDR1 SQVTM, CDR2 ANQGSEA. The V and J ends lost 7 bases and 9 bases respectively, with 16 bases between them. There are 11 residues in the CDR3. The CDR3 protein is CSARDILRQYF. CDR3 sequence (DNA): TGCAGCGCCAGGGACATCCTCAGGCAGTACTTC.

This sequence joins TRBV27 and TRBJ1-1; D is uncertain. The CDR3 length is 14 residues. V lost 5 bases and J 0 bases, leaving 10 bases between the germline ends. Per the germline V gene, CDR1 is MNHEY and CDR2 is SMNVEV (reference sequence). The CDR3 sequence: CASSPGILNTEAFF. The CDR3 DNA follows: TGTGCCAGCAGTCCGGGGATCCTGAACACTGAAGCTTTCTTT.

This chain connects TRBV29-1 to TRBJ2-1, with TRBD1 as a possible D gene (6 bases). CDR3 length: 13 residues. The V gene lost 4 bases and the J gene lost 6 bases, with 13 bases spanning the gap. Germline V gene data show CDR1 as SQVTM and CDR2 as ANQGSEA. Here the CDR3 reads CSVGAGAVNEQFF. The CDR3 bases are TGCAGCGTTGGGGCAGGGGCCGTCAATGAGCAGTTCTTC.

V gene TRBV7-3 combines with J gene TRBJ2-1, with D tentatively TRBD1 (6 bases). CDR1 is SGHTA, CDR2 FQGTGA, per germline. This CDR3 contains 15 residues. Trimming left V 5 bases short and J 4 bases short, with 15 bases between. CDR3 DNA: TGTGCCAGCAGCCCACGGCCAGGGGTTTACAATGAGCAGTTCTTC. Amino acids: CASSPRPGVYNEQFF. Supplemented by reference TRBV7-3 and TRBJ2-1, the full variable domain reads GAGVSQTPSNKVTEKGKYVELRCDPISGHTALYWYRQSLGQGPEFLIYFQGTGAADDSGLPNDRFFAVRPEGSVSTLKIQRTERGDSAVYLCASSPRPGVYNEQFFGPGTRLTVL.

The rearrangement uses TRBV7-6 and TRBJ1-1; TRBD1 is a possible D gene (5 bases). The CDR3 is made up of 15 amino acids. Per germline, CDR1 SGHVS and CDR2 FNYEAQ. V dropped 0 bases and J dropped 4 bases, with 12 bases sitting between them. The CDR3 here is CASSLALGGVTEAFF. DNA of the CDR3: TGTGCCAGCAGCTTAGCGCTTGGGGGGGTCACTGAAGCTTTCTTT.

CDR3 sequence (DNA): TGTGCCAGCAGCGGCGGTGGCGGGAGGACTTCACCCCTCCACTTT. This sequence encodes CASSGGGGRTSPLHF. The rearrangement uses TRBV9 and TRBJ1-6; D ambiguous. V was cut by 3 bases and J by 9 bases, with 16 bases left in between. Germline V gene data show CDR1 as SGDLS and CDR2 as YYNGEE. This CDR3 has 15 residues.

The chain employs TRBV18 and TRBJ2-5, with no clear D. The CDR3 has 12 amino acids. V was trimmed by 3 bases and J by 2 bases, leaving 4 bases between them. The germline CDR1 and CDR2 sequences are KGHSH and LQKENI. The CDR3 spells CASSPAQETQYF. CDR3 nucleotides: TGTGCCAGCTCACCGGCACAAGAGACCCAGTACTTC.

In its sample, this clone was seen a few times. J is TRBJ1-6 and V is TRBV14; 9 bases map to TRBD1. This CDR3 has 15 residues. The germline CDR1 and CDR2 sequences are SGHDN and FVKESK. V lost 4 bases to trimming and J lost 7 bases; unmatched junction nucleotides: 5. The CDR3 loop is CASSLPGTGNSPLHF. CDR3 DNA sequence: TGTGCCAGCAGCCTTCCCGGGACAGGGAATTCACCCCTCCACTTT.

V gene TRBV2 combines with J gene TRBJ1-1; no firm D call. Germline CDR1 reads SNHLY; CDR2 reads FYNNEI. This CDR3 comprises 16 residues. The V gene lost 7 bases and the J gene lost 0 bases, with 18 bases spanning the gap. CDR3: CASTPQEVLMNTEAFF. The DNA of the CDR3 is TGTGCCAGCACCCCCCAGGAGGTCCTCATGAACACTGAAGCTTTCTTT.

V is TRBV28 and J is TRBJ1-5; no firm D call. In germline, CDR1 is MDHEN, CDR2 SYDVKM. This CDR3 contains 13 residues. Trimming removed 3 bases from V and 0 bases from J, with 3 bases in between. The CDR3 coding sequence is TGTGCCAGCAGTTTCTATAGCAATCAGCCCCAGCATTTT. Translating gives CASSFYSNQPQHF.

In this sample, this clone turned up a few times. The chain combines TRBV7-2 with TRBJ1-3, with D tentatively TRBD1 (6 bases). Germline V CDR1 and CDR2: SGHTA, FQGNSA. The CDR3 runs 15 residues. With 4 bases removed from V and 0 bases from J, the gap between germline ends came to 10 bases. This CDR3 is CASSSDRNSGNTIYF. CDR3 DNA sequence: TGTGCCAGCAGCTCCGACAGGAACTCTGGAAACACCATATATTTT.

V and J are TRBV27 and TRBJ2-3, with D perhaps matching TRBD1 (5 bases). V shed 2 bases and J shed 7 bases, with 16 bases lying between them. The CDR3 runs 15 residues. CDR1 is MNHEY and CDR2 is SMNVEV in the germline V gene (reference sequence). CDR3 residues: CASSLAPGPGNTQYF. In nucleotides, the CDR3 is TGTGCCAGCAGTTTAGCACCCGGACCAGGGAATACGCAGTATTTT.

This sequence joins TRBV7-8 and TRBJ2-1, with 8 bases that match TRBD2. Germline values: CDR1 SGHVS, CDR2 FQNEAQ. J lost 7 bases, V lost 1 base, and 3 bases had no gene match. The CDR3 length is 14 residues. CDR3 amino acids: CASSLVSGENEQFF. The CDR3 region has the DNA TGTGCCAGCAGCTTAGTTAGCGGGGAGAATGAGCAGTTCTTC.

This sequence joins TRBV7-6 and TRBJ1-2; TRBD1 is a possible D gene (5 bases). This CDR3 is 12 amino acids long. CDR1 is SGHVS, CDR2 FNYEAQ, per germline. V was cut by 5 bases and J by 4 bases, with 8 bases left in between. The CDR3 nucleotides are TGTGCCAGCAGCACAAGGGGCTATGGCTACACCTTC. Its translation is CASSTRGYGYTF.

The CDR3 DNA sequence: TGTGCCAGCAGTTATCGGTGGCAAGAGACCCAGTACTTC. Translated, it gives CASSYRWQETQYF. J is TRBJ2-5 and V is TRBV6-5; D is ambiguous. The germline V and J ends were trimmed by 3 bases and 2 bases, with 7 bases remaining between them. Per germline, CDR1 MNHEY and CDR2 SVGAGI. The CDR3 length is 13 residues.

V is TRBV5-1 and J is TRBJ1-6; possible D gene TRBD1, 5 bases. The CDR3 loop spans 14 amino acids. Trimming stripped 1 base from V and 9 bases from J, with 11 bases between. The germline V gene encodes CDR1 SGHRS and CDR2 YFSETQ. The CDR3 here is CASSLTGITSPLHF. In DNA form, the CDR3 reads TGCGCCAGCAGCTTGACAGGTATCACTTCACCCCTCCACTTT.

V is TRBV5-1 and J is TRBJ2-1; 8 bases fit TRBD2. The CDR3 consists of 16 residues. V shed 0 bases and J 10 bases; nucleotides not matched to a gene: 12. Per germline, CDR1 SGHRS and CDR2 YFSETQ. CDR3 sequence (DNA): TGCGCCAGCAGCTTGGCCGGCGATAGCGGGGCGGAGGAGCAGTTCTTC. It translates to CASSLAGDSGAEEQFF.